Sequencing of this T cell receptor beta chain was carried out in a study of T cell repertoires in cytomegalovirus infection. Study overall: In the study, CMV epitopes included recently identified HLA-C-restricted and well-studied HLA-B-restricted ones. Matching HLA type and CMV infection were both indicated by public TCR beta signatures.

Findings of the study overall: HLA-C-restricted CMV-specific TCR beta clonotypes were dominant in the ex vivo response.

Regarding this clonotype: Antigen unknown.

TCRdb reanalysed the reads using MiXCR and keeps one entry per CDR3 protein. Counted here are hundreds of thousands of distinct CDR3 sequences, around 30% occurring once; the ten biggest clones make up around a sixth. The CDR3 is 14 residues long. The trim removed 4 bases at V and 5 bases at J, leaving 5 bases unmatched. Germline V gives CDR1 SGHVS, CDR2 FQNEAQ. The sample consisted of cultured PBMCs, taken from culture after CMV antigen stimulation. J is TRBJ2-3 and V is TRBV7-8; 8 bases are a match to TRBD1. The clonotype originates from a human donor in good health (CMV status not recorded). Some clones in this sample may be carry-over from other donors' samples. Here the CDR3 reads CASSSTGAGDTQYF. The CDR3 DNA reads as TGTGCCAGCAGCTCGACAGGGGCCGGAGATACGCAGTATTTT. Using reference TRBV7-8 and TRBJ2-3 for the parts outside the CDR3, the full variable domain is GAGVSQSPRYKVAKRGQDVALRCDPISGHVSLFWYQQALGQGPEFLTYFQNEAQLDKSGLPSDRFFAERPEGSVSTLKIQRTQQEDSAVYLCASSSTGAGDTQYFGPGTRLTVL.